Following are 9 T cell receptor beta chains from one sample sequenced in a study of T cell repertoires in cytomegalovirus infection (dated by TCRdb to about 2019). For sequencing, an Illumina HiSeq 1500 was employed. The public reads were reanalyzed by TCRdb: fastp trimming at Q25, MiXCR alignment, in-frame beta chains only. Records with the same CDR3 protein are collapsed into one entry carrying the most frequent genes and DNA. In this sample the table shows around 180,000 distinct CDR3 sequences, 28% of which occur a single time. The top ten constitute 30% to 40% of the sample. Source material: PBMCs. These receptors were obtained from a human donor in good health (CMV status not recorded). Some clones in this sample may be carry-over from other donors' samples.

V and J are TRBV7-6 and TRBJ1-5; unclear D gene. The ends were cut back, 6 bases at V and 6 bases at J, with 15 bases in the middle. The CDR3 spans 14 residues. Germline-derived CDR1 and CDR2 are SGHVS and FNYEAQ. The CDR3 region has the DNA TGTGCCAGCAGTTCGGGAGGGCTCGCTCAGCCCCAGCATTTT. This translates into CASSSGGLAQPQHF.

This chain joins TRBV7-9 and TRBJ2-1; 7 positions match TRBD2. This CDR3 has 17 amino acids. Germline CDR1 is SEHNR and CDR2 is FQNEAQ (reference sequence). V dropped 4 bases and J dropped 7; count of bases not matched to a gene: 16. The CDR3 region is CASSSPARLAVSNEQFF. The CDR3 nucleotides read TGTGCCAGCAGCTCCCCGGCTCGGCTAGCGGTATCAAATGAGCAGTTCTTC.

This clonotype was detected only once. The chain is built from TRBV5-6 and TRBJ2-2; 12 positions agree with TRBD1. CDR3 length: 16 residues. V lost 5 bases, J lost 4 bases, and 6 bases stayed unmatched. CDR1 is SGHDT, CDR2 YYEEEE, per germline. The CDR3: CASRAGTGGTTGELFF. The CDR3 nucleotides read TGTGCCAGCAGAGCCGGGACAGGGGGCACCACCGGGGAGCTGTTTTTT.

The chain has TRBV27 and TRBJ2-1; 8 bases are shared with TRBD2. The CDR3 covers 14 residues. V was pared by 3 bases and J by 10 bases, with 8 bases of the junction left unmatched. Germline assignment: CDR1 MNHEY and CDR2 SMNVEV (reference sequence). This chain's CDR3 is CASSFLIAGKEQFF. The CDR3 DNA reads TGTGCCAGCAGTTTCCTTATAGCGGGAAAGGAGCAGTTCTTC.

The chain employs TRBV7-2 and TRBJ2-5, with 9 bases lining up with TRBD2. This CDR3 has 15 residues. The trim removed 4 bases at V and 3 bases at J, leaving 6 bases unmatched. CDR1 and CDR2 from the germline V gene are SGHTA and FQGNSA. The CDR3 nucleotides are TGTGCCAGCAGCTGGGGGGGCGGGGGGGAAGAGACCCAGTACTTC. The encoded protein is CASSWGGGGEETQYF. Drawing the rest from reference TRBV7-2 and TRBJ2-5, the complete variable domain is GAGVSQSPSNKVTEKGKDVELRCDPISGHTALYWYRQSLGQGLEFLIYFQGNSAPDKSGLPSDRFSAERTGGSVSTLTIQRTQQEDSAVYLCASSWGGGGEETQYFGPGTRLLVL.

This clonotype was seen a handful of times. The chain uses TRBV7-9 and TRBJ1-4; no firm D call. This CDR3 has 13 amino acids. Germline V gene data show CDR1 as SEHNR and CDR2 as FQNEAQ (reference sequence). V dropped 5 bases and J dropped 6 bases, with 10 bases sitting between them. This CDR3 reads CASSVGGYEKLFF. CDR3 nucleotides: TGTGCCAGCAGCGTAGGAGGATATGAAAAACTGTTTTTT.

The rearrangement links TRBV7-9 to TRBJ1-1, with D possibly matching TRBD1 (6 bases). CDR3 size: 13 residues. The V and J ends lost 1 base and 9 bases respectively, with 12 bases between them. The germline V gene has CDR1 SEHNR and CDR2 FQNEAQ (reference sequence). The CDR3 sequence: CASSLDAGHQAFF. In DNA, the CDR3 is TGTGCCAGCAGCTTAGACGCGGGACACCAAGCTTTCTTT. The whole variable domain, filled in from reference TRBV7-9 and TRBJ1-1, reads DTGVSQNPRHKITKRGQNVTFRCDPISEHNRLYWYRQTLGQGPEFLTYFQNEAQLEKSRLLSDRFSAERPKGSFSTLEIQRTEQGDSAMYLCASSLDAGHQAFFGQGTRLTVV.

The genes are TRBV11-2 and TRBJ2-7, with 9 bases that match TRBD1. The V gene's germline CDR1 is SGHAT and CDR2 FQNNGV. V lost 5 bases, J lost 0 bases, and 17 bases stayed unmatched. The CDR3 is 19 amino acids. CDR3 amino acids: CASSPIRRTGGKNSYEQYF. The CDR3 nucleotides read TGTGCCAGCAGCCCCATTCGACGAACAGGGGGCAAAAACTCCTACGAGCAGTACTTC.

This clonotype was picked up a small number of times. The chain links TRBV10-2 to TRBJ2-7; D may be TRBD1 (6 bases). The V gene lost 7 bases and the J gene lost 0 bases, with 13 bases spanning the gap. Germline V gene sequence: CDR1 WSHSY, CDR2 SAAADI. CDR3 length: 14 residues. The CDR3 loop is CASNPGASSYEQYF. Written as DNA, the CDR3 is TGCGCCAGCAACCCAGGGGCCAGCTCCTACGAGCAGTACTTC.